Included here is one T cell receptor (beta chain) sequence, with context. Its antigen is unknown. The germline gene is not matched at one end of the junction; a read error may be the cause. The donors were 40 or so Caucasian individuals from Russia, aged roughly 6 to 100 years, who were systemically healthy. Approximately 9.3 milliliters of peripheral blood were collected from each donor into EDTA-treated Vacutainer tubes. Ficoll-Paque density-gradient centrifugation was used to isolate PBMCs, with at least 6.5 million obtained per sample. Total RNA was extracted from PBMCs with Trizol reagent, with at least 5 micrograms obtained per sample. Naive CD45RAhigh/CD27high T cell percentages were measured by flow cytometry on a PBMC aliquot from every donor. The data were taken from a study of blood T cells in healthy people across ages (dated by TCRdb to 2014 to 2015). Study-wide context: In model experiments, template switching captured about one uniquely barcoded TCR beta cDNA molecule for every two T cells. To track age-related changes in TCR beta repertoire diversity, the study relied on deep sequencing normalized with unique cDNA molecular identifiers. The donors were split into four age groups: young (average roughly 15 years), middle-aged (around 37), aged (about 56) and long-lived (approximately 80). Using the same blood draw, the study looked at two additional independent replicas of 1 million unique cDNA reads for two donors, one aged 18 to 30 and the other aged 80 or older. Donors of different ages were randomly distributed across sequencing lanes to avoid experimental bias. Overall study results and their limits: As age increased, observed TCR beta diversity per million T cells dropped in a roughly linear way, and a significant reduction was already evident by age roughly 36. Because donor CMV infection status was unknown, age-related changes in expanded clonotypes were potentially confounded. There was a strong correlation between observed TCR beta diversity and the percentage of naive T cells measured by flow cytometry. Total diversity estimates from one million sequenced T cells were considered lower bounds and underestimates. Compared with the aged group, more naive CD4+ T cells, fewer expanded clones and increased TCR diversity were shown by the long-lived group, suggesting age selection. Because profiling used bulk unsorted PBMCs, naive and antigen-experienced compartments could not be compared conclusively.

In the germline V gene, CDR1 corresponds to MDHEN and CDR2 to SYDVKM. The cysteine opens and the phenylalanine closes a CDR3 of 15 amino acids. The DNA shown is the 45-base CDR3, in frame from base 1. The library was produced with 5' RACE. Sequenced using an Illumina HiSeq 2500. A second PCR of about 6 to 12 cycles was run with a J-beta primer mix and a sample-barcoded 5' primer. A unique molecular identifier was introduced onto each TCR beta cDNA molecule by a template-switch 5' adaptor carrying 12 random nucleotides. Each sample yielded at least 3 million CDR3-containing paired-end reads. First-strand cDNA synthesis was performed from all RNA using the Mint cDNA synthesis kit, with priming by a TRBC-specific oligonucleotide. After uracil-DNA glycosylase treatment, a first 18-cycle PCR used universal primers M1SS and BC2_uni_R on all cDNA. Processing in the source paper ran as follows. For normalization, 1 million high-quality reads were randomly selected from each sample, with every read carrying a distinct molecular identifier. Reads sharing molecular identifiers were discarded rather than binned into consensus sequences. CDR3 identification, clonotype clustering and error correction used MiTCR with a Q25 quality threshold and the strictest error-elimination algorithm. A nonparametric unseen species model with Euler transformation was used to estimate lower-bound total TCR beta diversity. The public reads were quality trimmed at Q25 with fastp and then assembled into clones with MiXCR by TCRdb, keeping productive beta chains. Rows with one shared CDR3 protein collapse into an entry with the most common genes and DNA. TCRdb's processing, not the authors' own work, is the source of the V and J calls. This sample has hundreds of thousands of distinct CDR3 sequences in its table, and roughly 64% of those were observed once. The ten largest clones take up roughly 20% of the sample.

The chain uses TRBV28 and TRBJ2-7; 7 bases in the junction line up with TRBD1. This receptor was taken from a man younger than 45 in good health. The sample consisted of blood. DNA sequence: TGTGCCAGCAGGCAACCTCGAGACAGGGCAGGCGAGCAGCACTTC. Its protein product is CASRQPRDRAGEQHF.